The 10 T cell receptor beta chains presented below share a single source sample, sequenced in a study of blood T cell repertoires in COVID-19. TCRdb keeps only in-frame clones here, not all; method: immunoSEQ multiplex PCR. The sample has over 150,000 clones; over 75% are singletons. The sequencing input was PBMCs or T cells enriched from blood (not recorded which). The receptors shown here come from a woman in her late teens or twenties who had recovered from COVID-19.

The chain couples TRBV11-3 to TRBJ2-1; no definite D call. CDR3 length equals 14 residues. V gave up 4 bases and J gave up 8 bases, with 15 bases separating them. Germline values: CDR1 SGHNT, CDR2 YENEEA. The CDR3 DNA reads TGTGCCAGCAGCTCAGCCGAGAATAGCTATGAGCAGTTCTTC. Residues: CASSSAENSYEQFF.

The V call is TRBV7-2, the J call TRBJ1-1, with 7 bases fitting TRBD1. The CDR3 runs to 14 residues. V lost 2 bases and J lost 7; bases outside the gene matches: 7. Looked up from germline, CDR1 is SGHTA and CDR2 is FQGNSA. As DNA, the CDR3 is TGTGCCAGCAGCTTACAGACAGGGCGCGTTGAAGCTTTCTTT. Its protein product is CASSLQTGRVEAFF. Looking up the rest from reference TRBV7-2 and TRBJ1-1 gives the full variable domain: GAGVSQSPSNKVTEKGKDVELRCDPISGHTALYWYRQSLGQGLEFLIYFQGNSAPDKSGLPSDRFSAERTGGSVSTLTIQRTQQEDSAVYLCASSLQTGRVEAFFGQGTRLTVV.

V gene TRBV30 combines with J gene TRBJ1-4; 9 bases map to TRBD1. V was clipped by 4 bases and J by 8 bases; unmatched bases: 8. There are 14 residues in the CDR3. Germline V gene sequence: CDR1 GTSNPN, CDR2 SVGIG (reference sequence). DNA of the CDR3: TGTGCCTGGAAAATACAGGGGGCTCAGGAAAAACTGTTTTTT. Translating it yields CAWKIQGAQEKLFF.

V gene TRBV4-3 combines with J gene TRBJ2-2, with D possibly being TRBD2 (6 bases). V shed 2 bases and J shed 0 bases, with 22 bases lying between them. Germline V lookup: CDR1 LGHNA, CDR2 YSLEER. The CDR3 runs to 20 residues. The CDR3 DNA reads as TGCGCCAGCAGCCAAAATCCCCCAGGACGGACTATCGCGAACACCGGGGAGCTGTTTTTT. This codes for CASSQNPPGRTIANTGELFF.

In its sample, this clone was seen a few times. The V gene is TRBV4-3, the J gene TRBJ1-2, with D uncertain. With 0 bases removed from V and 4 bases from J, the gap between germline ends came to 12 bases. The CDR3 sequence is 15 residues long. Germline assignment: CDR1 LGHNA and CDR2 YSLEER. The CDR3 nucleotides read TGCGCCAGCAGCCAAGATCGGTTTGTTCCCTATGGCTACACCTTC. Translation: CASSQDRFVPYGYTF.

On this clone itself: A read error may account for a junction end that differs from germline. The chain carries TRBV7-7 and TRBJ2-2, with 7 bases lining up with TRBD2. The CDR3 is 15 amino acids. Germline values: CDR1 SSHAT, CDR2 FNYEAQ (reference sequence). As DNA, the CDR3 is TGTGCTAGCAGCTCCGAGCGGGGGAACACCGGGGAGCTGTTTTTT. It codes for CASSSERGNTGELFF.

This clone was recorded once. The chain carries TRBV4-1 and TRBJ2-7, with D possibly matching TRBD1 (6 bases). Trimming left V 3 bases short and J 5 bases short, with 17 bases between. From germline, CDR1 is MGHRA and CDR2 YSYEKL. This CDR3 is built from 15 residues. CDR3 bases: TGCGCCAGCAGCCAGTCTACAGGGCCATTGGACGAGCAGTACTTC. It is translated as CASSQSTGPLDEQYF.

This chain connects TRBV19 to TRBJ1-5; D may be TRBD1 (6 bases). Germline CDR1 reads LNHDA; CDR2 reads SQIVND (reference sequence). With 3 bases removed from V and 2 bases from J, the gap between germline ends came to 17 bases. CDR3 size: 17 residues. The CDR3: CASSILQGVVGNQPQHF. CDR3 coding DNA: TGTGCCAGTAGTATCTTACAGGGCGTTGTTGGCAATCAGCCCCAGCATTTT. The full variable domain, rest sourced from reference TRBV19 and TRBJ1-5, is DGGITQSPKYLFRKEGQNVTLSCEQNLNHDAMYWYRQDPGQGLRLIYYSQIVNDFQKGDIAEGYSVSREKKESFPLTVTSAQKNPTAFYLCASSILQGVVGNQPQHFGDGTRLSIL.

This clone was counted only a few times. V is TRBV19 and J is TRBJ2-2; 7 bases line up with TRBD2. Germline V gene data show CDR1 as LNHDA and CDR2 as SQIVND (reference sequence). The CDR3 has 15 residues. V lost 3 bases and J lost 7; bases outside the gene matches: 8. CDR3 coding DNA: TGTGCCAGTAGTATTGCCAGCGGGGTAAACGGGGAGCTGTTTTTT. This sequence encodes CASSIASGVNGELFF. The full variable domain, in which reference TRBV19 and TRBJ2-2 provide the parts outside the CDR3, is DGGITQSPKYLFRKEGQNVTLSCEQNLNHDAMYWYRQDPGQGLRLIYYSQIVNDFQKGDIAEGYSVSREKKESFPLTVTSAQKNPTAFYLCASSIASGVNGELFFGEGSRLTVL.

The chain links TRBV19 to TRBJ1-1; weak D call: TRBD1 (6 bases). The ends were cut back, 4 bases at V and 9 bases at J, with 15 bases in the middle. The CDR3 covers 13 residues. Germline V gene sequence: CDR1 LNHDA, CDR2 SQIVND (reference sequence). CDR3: CASSTTGLVQAFF. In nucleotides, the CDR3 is TGTGCCAGTAGTACTACAGGGTTAGTTCAAGCTTTCTTT.